This T cell receptor (beta chain) was captured by sequencing in a study of Graves' ophthalmopathy and Graves' hyperthyroidism. As for the study in general: Hyperthyroidism was classified as stable if no ophthalmopathy occurred within 18 months of follow-up. Study observations and caveats: In blood appeared most of the expanded thyroid clonotypes whose frequency exceeded 0.001. Discrimination between ophthalmopathy and stable hyperthyroidism by a 13-signature model showed approximately 89% sensitivity and about 84% specificity. Predictions made by the model for ophthalmopathy progression reached 55% to 71% sensitivity and about 72% specificity.

Scientists amplified the TCR beta CDR3 regions from RNA transcripts. HTBI primers were employed in first-round RT-PCR, then a second-round multiplex PCR followed. TCRdb independently ran MiXCR on the multiplex PCR reads; one entry per CDR3 protein. This table holds about 590,000 distinct CDR3 sequences, under 45% found once. Many counts were recorded for this clonotype. Its specificity is unknown. CDR1 is SNHLY and CDR2 is FYNNEI in the germline V gene. The CDR3 is 16 amino acids. The ends lost 6 bases at V and 3 bases at J; junction bases unmatched: 10. Input material: peripheral blood or thyroid tissue (not recorded which). This clonotype was sampled from an adult man with Graves' hyperthyroidism. This rearrangement joins TRBV2 to TRBJ1-5; 8 bases match TRBD1. The CDR3: CASSAHTGGLNQPQHF. The CDR3 region has the DNA TGTGCCAGCAGCGCACACACAGGGGGTCTCAATCAGCCCCAGCATTTT.